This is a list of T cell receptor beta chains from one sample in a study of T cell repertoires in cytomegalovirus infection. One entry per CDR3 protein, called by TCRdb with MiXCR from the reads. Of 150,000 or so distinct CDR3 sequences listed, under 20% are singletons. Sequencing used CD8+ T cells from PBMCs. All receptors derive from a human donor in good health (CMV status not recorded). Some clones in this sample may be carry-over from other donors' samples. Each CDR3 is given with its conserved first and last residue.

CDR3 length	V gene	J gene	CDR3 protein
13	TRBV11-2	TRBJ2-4	CASSSGDLTYRHF
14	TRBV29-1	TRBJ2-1	CSVPTSGTYNEQFF
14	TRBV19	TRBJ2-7	CASSSSGGGNEQYF
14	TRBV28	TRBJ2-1	CASSILAPYDEQFF
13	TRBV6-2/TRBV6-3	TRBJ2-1	CASTPRAPKEQFF
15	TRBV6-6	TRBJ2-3	CATDEGGGRADTQYF
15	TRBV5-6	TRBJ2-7	CASSTTGTATYEQYF
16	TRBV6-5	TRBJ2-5	CASSSHVAGGYETQYF
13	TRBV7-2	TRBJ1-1	CASSLGINTEAFF
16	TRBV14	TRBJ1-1	CASSQVGESGDTEAFF
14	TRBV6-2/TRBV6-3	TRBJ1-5	CASSYFSSPKPQHF
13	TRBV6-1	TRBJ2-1	CASRGTGNNEQFF
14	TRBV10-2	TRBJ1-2	CASSEMFPNYGYTF
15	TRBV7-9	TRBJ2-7	CASSPVGKGAHEQYF
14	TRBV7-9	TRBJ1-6	CASSLPWLNSPLHF
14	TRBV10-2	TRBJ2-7	CASSESHLPYEQYF
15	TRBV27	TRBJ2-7	CASSLAAGSSYEQYF
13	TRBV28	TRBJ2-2	CASSLNRAGELFF
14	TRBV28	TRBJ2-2	CASKSQGNTGELFF
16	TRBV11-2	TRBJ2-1	CASSLVGRVSNNEQFF
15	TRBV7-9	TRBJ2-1	CASRTDGSSYNEQFF
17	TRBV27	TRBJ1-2	CASSSTIDQGANYGYTF
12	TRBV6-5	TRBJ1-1	CASSNRQGKAFF
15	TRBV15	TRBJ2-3	CATSRERGTTDTQYF
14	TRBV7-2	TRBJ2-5	CASTRWGEEETQYF
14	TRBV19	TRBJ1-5	CASSPRVEEQPQHF
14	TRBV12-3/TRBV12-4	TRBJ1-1	CASTHGGGNTEAFF
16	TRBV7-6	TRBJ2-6	CASSLEVWTGFNVLTF
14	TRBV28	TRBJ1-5	CASSPIRGNQPQHF
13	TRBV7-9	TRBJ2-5	CASSLAGMETQYF
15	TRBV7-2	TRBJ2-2	CASSLAGRAAGELFF
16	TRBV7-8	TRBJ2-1	CASSSPASFSYNEQFF
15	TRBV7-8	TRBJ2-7	CVSSLTSMGIYEQYF
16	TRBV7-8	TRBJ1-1	CASSSSPATLNTEAFF
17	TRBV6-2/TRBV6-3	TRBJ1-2	CASSYLEGGTDPYGYTF
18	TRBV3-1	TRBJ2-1	CASSQDPSGRGSYNEQFF
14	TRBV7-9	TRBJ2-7	CASRPRQGGPEQYF
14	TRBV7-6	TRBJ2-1	CASSFRGGDNEQFF
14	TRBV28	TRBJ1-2	CTSSLIQLYYGYTF
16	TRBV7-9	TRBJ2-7	CASSYGTSGETYEQYF
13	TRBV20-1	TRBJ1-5	CSAPSTAGRPQHF
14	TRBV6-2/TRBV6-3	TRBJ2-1	CASSPRLGGDEQFF
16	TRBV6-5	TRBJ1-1	CASSQPDRGQRTEAFF
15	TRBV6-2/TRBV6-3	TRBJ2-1	CASQLMARPYNEQFF
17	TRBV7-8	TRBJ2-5	CASSLTSSGGIWETQYF
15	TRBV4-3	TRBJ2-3	CASSQDGQGTDTQYF
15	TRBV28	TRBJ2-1	CASNSVPISYNEQFF
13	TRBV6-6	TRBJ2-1	CASSYETYNEQFF
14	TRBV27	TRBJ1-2	CASSLSTGAYGYTF